These 5 T cell receptor beta chains share one sample of origin, sequenced in a study of regulatory T cells in long-lasting Graves disease. Described time point: newly diagnosed GD, antithyroid drugs for less than 3 months. Generation of the TCR library employed RNA extracted from PBMCs. Investigators prepared the TCR beta libraries by applying iRepertoire HTBI primers and Arm-PCR of CDR3 regions. TCRdb analysed the multiplex PCR reads with MiXCR anew, one entry per CDR3 protein. Here the sample spans over 450,000 distinct CDR3 sequences, about 12% being singletons. These data were also filed under a second study, of T cells in Graves' hyperthyroidism and ophthalmopathy.

This specimen was peripheral blood mononuclear cells (PBMCs), taken at new diagnosis, from a patient treated with antithyroid drugs. All receptors come from a woman aged 25 to 39 with Graves disease.

This clonotype was observed at least ten times. J is TRBJ1-2 and V is TRBV28, with 8 bases lining up with TRBD1. In germline, CDR1 is MDHEN, CDR2 SYDVKM. The CDR3 length is 15 residues. V shed 6 bases and J 2 bases; nucleotides not matched to a gene: 8. CDR3 in DNA: TGTGCCAGCAGCTCTCCCGGGACAGGAAACTATGGCTACACCTTC. Its translation is CASSSPGTGNYGYTF.

The sample holds a few counts of this clonotype. The chain joins TRBV6-1 to TRBJ1-2; 10 positions match TRBD1. After removal of 4 bases from V and 7 bases from J, the junction contained 9 bases not matched to a gene. The CDR3 covers 15 residues. The germline V gene has CDR1 MNHNS and CDR2 SASEGT. The CDR3: CASSGQGAQIGGYTF. In DNA, the CDR3 is TGTGCCAGCAGTGGACAGGGGGCGCAAATCGGTGGCTACACCTTC.

This chain links TRBV4-1 with TRBJ1-1; no reliable D call. There are 16 residues in the CDR3. Looked up from germline, CDR1 is MGHRA and CDR2 is YSYEKL. V lost 1 base to trimming and J lost 2 bases, with 14 bases between them. The CDR3 nucleotides are TGCGCCAGCAGCCAAGGTTGGAGGGTAGCTAACACTGAAGCTTTCTTT. Amino acid sequence: CASSQGWRVANTEAFF.

This chain links TRBV20-1 with TRBJ2-4, with TRBD2 as a possible D gene (5 bases). V lost 4 bases to trimming and J lost 6 bases, with 16 bases between them. Germline loops: CDR1 DFQATT, CDR2 SNEGSKA (reference sequence). The CDR3 runs to 14 residues. Here the CDR3 DNA reads TGCAGTGCTACTAGGATGAGGGCGGTAAACATTCAGTACTTC. Its protein is CSATRMRAVNIQYF.

This clonotype has a count of ten or more. V is TRBV29-1 and J is TRBJ1-3; D is unclear. With 4 bases removed from V and 3 bases from J, the gap between germline ends came to 16 bases. CDR1 and CDR2 (germline): SQVTM, ANQGSEA. This CDR3 comprises 15 residues. Here the CDR3 reads CSVVVPRSSGNTIYF. The CDR3 nucleotides read TGCAGCGTTGTAGTGCCTCGCTCCAGTGGAAACACCATATATTTT.